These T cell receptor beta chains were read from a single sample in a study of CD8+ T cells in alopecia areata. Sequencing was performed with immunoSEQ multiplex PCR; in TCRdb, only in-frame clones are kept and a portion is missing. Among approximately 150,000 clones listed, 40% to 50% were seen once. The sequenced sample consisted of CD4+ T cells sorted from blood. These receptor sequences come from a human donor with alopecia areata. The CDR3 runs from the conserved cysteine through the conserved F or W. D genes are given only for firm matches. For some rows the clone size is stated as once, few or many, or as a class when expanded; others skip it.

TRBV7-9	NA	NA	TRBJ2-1	CASSLAVREERNEQFF	TGTGCCAGCAGCTTAGCCGTTCGGGAAGAGAGGAATGAGCAGTTCTTC
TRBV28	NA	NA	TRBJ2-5	CASSPGLLETQYF	TGTGCCAGCAGTCCCGGACTGTTAGAGACCCAGTACTTC
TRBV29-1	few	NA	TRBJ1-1	CSVGRSTGNTEAFF	TGCAGCGTTGGCCGCTCGACAGGGAACACTGAAGCTTTCTTT
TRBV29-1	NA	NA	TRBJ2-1	CSVPNYPYNEQFF	TGCAGCGTACCAAACTACCCCTACAATGAGCAGTTCTTC
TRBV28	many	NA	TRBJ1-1	CASTPQSGMNTEAFF	TGTGCCAGCACGCCCCAGTCGGGAATGAACACTGAAGCTTTCTTT
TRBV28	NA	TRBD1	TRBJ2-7	CASSIKTGGWYEQYF	TGTGCCAGCAGCATCAAGACAGGGGGCTGGTACGAGCAGTACTTC
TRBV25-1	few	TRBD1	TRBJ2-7	CASSDAGQGAYEQYF	TGTGCCAGCAGCGATGCTGGACAGGGGGCTTACGAGCAGTACTTC
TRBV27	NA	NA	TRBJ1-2	CASSPRRGFYTF	TGTGCCAGCAGTCCTCGTAGGGGTTTCTACACCTTC
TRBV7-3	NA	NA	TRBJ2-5	CASSLSPYF	TGTGCCAGCAGCTTAAGTCCGTACTTC
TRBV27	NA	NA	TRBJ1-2	CASSGYGPTLYGYTF	TGTGCCAGCAGCGGTTACGGACCGACCCTTTATGGCTACACCTTC
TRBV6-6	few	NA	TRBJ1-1	CASSSSLGSPTTEAFF	TGTGCCAGCAGTTCGTCGCTGGGCAGTCCAACCACTGAAGCTTTCTTT
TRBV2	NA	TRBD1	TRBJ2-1	CASSEDKGAVYNEQFF	TGTGCCAGCAGTGAGGATAAGGGGGCGGTCTACAATGAGCAGTTCTTC
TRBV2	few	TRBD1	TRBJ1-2	CATLNFVGQTYGYTF	TGTGCCACCCTAAACTTCGTGGGACAGACCTATGGCTACACCTTC
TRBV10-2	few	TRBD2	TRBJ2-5	CGTAVASGGTQYF	TGCGGCACAGCAGTAGCTAGCGGAGGGACCCAGTACTTC
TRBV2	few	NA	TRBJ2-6	CASSVSSGANVLTF	TGTGCCAGCAGTGTAAGCTCTGGGGCCAACGTCCTGACTTTC
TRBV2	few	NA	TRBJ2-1	CASKTTYNEQFF	TGTGCCAGCAAGACTACCTACAATGAGCAGTTCTTC
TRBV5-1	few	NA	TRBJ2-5	CASSLVGSYQETQYF	TGCGCCAGCAGCTTGGTCGGGAGCTATCAAGAGACCCAGTACTTC
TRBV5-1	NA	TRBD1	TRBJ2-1	CASSQTRGTGIYNEQFF	TGCGCCAGCAGCCAGACAAGGGGGACAGGAATATACAATGAGCAGTTCTTC
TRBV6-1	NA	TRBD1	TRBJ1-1	CASRGTGRPGAEAFF	TGTGCCAGCAGGGGGACAGGAAGACCTGGTGCTGAAGCTTTCTTT
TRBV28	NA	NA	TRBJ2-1	CASSPPSDEQFF	TGTGCCAGCAGCCCTCCGAGCGATGAGCAGTTCTTC
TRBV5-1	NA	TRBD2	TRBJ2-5	CASSLALRLARGETQYF	TGCGCCAGCAGCTTGGCCTTGCGACTAGCGAGAGGAGAGACCCAGTACTTC
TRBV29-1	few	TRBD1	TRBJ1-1	CSVLPTQGVDTEAFF	TGCAGCGTATTACCCACGCAGGGGGTTGACACTGAAGCTTTCTTT
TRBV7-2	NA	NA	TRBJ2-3	CASSLGMRPDTQYF	TGTGCCAGCAGCTTAGGTATGAGGCCGGATACGCAGTATTTT
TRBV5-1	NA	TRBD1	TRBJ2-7	CASSLGDREGEQYF	TGCGCCAGCAGCTTGGGCGACAGGGAAGGCGAGCAGTACTTC
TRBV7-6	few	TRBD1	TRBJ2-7	CASSTSDRAYEQYF	TGTGCCAGCAGCACTTCGGACAGGGCCTACGAGCAGTACTTC
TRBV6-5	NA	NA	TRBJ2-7	CASYGKEKIDEQYF	TGTGCCAGCTATGGGAAGGAAAAGATTGACGAGCAGTACTTC
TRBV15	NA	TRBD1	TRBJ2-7	CATSRETGKHYEQYF	TGTGCCACCAGCAGAGAGACAGGGAAACACTACGAGCAGTACTTC
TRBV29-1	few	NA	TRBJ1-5	CSVSRGLNQPQHF	TGCAGCGTCTCACGTGGCCTAAATCAGCCCCAGCATTTT
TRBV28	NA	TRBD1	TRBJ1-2	CASSPGTANYGYTF	TGTGCCAGCAGTCCCGGGACAGCTAACTATGGCTACACCTTC
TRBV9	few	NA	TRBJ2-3	CASSPPAWDTQYF	TGTGCCAGCAGCCCACCAGCCTGGGATACGCAGTATTTT
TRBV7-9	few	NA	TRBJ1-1	CASSLLQTLNTEAFF	TGTGCCAGCAGCTTACTACAGACTCTGAACACTGAAGCTTTCTTT
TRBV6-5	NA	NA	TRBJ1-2	CASSPGHTNYGYTF	TGTGCCAGCAGCCCCGGACACACTAACTATGGCTACACCTTC
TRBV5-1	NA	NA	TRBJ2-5	CASSLTLADEETQYF	TGCGCCAGCAGCTTGACGCTCGCGGATGAGGAGACCCAGTACTTC
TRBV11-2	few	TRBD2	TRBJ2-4	CASSLGHREGNIQYF	TGTGCCAGCAGCTTGGGACACCGGGAGGGTAACATTCAGTACTTC
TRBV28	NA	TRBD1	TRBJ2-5	CASNTGGEETQYF	TGTGCCAGCAACACAGGGGGCGAGGAGACCCAGTACTTC
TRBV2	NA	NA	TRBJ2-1	CATPGGQFF	TGTGCCACGCCTGGAGGGCAGTTCTTC
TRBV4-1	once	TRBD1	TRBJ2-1	CASSQVFRDRVDNEQFF	TGCGCCAGCAGCCAAGTTTTCCGGGACAGGGTTGACAATGAGCAGTTCTTC
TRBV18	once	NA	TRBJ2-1	CASSLTLLDSYNEQFF	TGTGCCAGCTCACTAACGTTGCTGGACTCCTACAATGAGCAGTTCTTC
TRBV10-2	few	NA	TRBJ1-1	CAIKTGLKAFF	TGCGCCATCAAGACAGGCTTGAAAGCTTTCTTT
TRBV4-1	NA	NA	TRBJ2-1	CASSQGNGPARNEQFF	TGCGCCAGCAGCCAAGGAAATGGACCCGCACGGAATGAGCAGTTCTTC
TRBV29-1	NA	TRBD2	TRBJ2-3	CSTRGLAPDTQYF	TGCAGCACGAGAGGACTAGCGCCTGATACGCAGTATTTT
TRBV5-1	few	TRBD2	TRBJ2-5	CASSRGGPRETQYF	TGCGCCAGCAGCCGGGGAGGGCCCCGGGAGACCCAGTACTTC
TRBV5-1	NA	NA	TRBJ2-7	CASSLAQVEFEQYF	TGCGCCAGCAGCTTGGCTCAAGTCGAGTTCGAGCAGTACTTC
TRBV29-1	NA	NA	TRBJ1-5	CSVADAGKNQPQHF	TGCAGCGTCGCCGATGCGGGGAAAAATCAGCCCCAGCATTTT
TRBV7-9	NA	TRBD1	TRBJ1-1	CASSLGAGGQAEAFF	TGTGCCAGCAGCTTAGGCGCCGGCGGACAGGCTGAAGCTTTCTTT
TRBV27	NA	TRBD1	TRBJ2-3	CASSQRDRSTDTQYF	TGTGCCAGCAGTCAACGGGACAGATCCACAGATACGCAGTATTTT
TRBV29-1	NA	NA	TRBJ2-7	CSVVSQTYEQYF	TGCAGCGTTGTGAGTCAGACCTACGAGCAGTACTTC
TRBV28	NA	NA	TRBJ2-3	CASATDTQYF	TGTGCCAGCGCTACAGATACGCAGTATTTT
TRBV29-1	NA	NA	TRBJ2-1	CSVSGSYNEQFF	TGCAGCGTATCGGGTAGTTATAATGAGCAGTTCTTC
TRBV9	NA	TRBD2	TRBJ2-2	CASHSGSPNTGELFF	TGTGCCAGCCACAGCGGGAGCCCGAACACCGGGGAGCTGTTTTTT
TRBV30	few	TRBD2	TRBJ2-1	CASGLAGLNEQFF	TGTGCCTCCGGACTAGCGGGGCTGAATGAGCAGTTCTTC
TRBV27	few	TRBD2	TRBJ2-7	CASRRWGTSGLYEQYF	TGTGCCAGCAGACGCTGGGGGACTAGCGGATTGTACGAGCAGTACTTC
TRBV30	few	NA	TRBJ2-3	CASHAEDTQYF	TGTGCCTCTCACGCCGAGGATACGCAGTATTTT
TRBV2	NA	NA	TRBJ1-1	CASREGESETEAFF	TGTGCCAGCAGAGAAGGAGAAAGCGAGACTGAAGCTTTCTTT
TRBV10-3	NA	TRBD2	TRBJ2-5	CATLLAVGETQYF	TGTGCCACCTTACTAGCGGTTGGGGAGACCCAGTACTTC
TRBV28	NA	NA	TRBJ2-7	CASSLGVPSYEQYF	TGTGCCAGCAGCCTAGGAGTACCCTCCTACGAGCAGTACTTC
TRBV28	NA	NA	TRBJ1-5	CASSPDQPQHF	TGTGCCAGCAGCCCGGATCAGCCCCAGCATTTT